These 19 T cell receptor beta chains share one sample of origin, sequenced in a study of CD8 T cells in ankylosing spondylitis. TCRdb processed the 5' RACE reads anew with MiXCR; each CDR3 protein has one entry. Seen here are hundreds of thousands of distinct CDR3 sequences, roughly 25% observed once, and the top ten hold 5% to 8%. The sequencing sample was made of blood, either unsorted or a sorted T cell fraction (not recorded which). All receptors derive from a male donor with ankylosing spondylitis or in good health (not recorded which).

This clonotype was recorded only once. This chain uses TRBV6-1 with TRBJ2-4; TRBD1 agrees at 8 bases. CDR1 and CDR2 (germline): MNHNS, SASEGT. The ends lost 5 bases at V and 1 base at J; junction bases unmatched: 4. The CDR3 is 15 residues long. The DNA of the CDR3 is TGTGCCAGCAGTCAGGGGGCGGTGGCCAAAAACATTCAGTACTTC. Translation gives CASSQGAVAKNIQYF.

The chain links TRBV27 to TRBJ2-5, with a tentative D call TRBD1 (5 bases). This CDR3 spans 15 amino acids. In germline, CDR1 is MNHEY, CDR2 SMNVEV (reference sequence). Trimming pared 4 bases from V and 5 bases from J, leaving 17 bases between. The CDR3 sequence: CASSSPQARAETQYF. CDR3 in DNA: TGTGCCAGCAGTTCCCCCCAGGCCAGGGCGGAGACCCAGTACTTC.

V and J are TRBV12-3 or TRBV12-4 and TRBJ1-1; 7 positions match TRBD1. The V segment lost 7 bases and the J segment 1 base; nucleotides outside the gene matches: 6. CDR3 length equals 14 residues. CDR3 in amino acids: CASKRDSPNTEAFF. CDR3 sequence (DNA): TGTGCCAGCAAGAGGGACAGTCCGAACACTGAAGCTTTCTTT.

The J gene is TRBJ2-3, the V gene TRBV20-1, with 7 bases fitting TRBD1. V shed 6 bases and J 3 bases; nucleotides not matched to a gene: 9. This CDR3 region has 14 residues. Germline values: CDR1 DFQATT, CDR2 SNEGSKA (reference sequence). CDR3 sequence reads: CSALRQGRTDTQYF. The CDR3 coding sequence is TGCAGTGCCTTACGACAGGGTCGTACAGATACGCAGTATTTT.

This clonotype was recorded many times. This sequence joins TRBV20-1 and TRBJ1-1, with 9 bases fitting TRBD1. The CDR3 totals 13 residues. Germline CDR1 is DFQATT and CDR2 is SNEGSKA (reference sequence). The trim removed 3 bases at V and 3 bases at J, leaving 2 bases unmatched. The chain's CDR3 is CSARTGGHTEAFF. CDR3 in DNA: TGCAGTGCTAGGACAGGGGGTCACACTGAAGCTTTCTTT.

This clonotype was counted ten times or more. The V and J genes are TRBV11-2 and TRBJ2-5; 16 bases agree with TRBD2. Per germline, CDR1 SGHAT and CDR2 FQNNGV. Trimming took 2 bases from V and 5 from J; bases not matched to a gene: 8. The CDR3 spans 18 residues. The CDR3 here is CASSLIGGLAGGVETQYF. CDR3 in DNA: TGTGCCAGCAGCTTAATCGGGGGACTAGCGGGAGGGGTCGAGACCCAGTACTTC.

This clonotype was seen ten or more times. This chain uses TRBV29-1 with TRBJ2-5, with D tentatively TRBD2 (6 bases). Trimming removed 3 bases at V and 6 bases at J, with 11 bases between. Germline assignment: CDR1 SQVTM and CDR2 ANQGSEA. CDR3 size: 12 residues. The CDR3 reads CSVDTGEKTQYF. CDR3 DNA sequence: TGCAGCGTTGACACGGGAGAAAAGACCCAGTACTTC.

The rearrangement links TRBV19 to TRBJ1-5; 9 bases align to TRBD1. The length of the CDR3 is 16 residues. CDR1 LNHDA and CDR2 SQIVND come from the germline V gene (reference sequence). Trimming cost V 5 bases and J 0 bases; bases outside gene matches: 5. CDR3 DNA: TGTGCCAGTAGTGGACAGGGGTCGTATAGCAATCAGCCCCAGCATTTT. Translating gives CASSGQGSYSNQPQHF.

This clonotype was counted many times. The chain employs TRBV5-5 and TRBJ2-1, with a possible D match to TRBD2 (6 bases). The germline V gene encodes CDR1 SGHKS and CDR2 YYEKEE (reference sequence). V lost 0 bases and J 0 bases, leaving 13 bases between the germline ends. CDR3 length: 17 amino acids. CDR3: CASSLDPSASSYNEQFF. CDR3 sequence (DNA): TGTGCCAGCAGCTTGGATCCTAGCGCTAGCTCCTACAATGAGCAGTTCTTC.

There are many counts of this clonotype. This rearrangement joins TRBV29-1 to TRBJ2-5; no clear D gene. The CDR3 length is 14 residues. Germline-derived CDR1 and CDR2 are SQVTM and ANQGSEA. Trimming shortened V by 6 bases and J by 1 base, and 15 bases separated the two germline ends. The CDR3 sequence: CSVHLHSTQETQYF. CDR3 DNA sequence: TGCAGCGTCCACCTTCATTCGACCCAAGAGACCCAGTACTTC.

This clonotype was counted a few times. The CDR3 sequence: CASSEPTGTRNTIYF. CDR3 in DNA: TGTGCCAGCAGTGAACCAACGGGTACAAGAAACACCATATATTTT. V gene TRBV6-1 combines with J gene TRBJ1-3, with D unresolved. The CDR3 is 15 amino acids. Germline V lookup: CDR1 MNHNS, CDR2 SASEGT. The V end lost 2 bases, the J end lost 5 bases, and 13 bases lay between the germline ends.

In DNA, the CDR3 is TGTGCCAGCTTCGACGACCTGGACAGGTGCAACACCGGGGAGCTGTTTTTT. It encodes CASFDDLDRCNTGELFF. The chain joins TRBV21-1 to TRBJ2-2; TRBD1, as called in the table, went unchecked against the DNA. TRBV21-1 is recorded as a pseudogene. The CDR3 consists of 17 residues.

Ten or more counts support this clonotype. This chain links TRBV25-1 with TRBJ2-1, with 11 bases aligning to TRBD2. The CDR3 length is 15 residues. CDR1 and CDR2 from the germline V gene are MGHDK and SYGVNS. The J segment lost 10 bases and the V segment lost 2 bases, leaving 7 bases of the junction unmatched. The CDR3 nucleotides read TGTGCCAGCAGTGAACGGCTAGCGGGAGGCGGCGAGCAGTTCTTC. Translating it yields CASSERLAGGGEQFF.

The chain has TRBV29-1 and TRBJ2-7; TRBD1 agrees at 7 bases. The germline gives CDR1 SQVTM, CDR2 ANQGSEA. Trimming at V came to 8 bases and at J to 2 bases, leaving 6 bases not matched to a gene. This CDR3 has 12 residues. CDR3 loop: CSCRTGTYEQYF. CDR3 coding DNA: TGCAGCTGCCGGACAGGAACCTACGAGCAGTACTTC.

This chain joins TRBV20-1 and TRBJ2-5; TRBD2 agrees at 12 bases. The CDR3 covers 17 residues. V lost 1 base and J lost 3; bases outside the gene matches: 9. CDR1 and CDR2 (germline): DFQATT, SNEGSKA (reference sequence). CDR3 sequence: CSARVPSGRAYKETQYF. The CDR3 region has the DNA TGCAGTGCTAGAGTTCCTAGCGGGAGGGCCTATAAAGAGACCCAGTACTTC.

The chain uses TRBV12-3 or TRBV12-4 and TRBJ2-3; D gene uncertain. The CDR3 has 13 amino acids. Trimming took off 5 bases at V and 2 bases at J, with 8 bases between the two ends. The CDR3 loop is CASSPGFTDTQYF. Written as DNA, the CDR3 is TGTGCCAGCAGTCCCGGGTTCACAGATACGCAGTATTTT.

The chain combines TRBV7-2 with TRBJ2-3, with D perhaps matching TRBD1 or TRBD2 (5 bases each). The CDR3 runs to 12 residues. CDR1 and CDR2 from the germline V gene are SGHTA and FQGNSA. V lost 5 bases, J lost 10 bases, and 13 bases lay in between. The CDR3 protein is CASSPGPGAQYF. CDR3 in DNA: TGTGCCAGCAGCCCGGGGCCTGGGGCGCAGTATTTT. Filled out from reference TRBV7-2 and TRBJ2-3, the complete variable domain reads GAGVSQSPSNKVTEKGKDVELRCDPISGHTALYWYRQSLGQGLEFLIYFQGNSAPDKSGLPSDRFSAERTGGSVSTLTIQRTQQEDSAVYLCASSPGPGAQYFGPGTRLTVL.

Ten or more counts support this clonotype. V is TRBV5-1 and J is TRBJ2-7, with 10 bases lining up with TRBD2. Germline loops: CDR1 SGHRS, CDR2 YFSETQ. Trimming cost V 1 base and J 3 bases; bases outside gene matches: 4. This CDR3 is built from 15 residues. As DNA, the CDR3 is TGCGCCAGCAGCTTGCTAGCGGGGGATGTCTACGAGCAGTACTTC. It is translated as CASSLLAGDVYEQYF. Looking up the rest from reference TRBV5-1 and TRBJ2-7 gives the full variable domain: KAGVTQTPRYLIKTRGQQVTLSCSPISGHRSVSWYQQTPGQGLQFLFEYFSETQRNKGNFPGRFSGRQFSNSRSEMNVSTLELGDSALYLCASSLLAGDVYEQYFGPGTRLTVT.

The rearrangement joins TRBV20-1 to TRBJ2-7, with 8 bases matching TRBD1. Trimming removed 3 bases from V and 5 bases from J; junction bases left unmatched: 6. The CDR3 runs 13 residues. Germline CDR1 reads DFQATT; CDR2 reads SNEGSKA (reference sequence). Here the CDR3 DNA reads TGCAGTGCTAGTTCGGACAGGGAGGACGAGCAGTACTTC. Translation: CSASSDREDEQYF.